This T cell receptor beta chain is from a study of beta chain features in type 1 diabetes. For the study at large: Across all samples, about 100 million sorted cells were examined. Regarding the study as a whole: Insertions at VDJ junctions were less frequent in type 1 diabetes patients. These patients also deleted more nucleotides at the same junctions. Researchers report that Type 1 diabetes patients had moderately but significantly shorter TCRB CDR3s across all four CD4+ subsets.

The authors reverse transcribed all of the isolated RNA, so sequencing captured expressed TCRB transcripts. Measured with immunoSEQ multiplex PCR; TCRdb has only the in-frame clones, and not every one. The sample lists just over 600,000 clones, roughly 16% occurring once. This CDR3 is built from 14 residues. Germline lookup yields CDR1 MDHEN and CDR2 SYDVKM. V lost 5 bases and J lost 4, with 12 bases in between. About this clone itself: Its antigen is not identified.

The V and J genes are TRBV28 and TRBJ1-5; weak D call: TRBD1 (6 bases). The origin of this receptor is a man between 18 and 29 years old in good health. The sample consisted of naive CD4+ T cells from blood. CDR3 loop: CASSGDTRNQPQHF. The CDR3 DNA sequence: TGTGCCAGCAGTGGGGACACGCGAAATCAGCCCCAGCATTTT. The full variable domain, rest sourced from reference TRBV28 and TRBJ1-5, is DVKVTQSSRYLVKRTGEKVFLECVQDMDHENMFWYRQDPGLGLRLIYFSYDVKMKEKGDIPEGYSVSREKKERFSLILESASTNQTSMYLCASSGDTRNQPQHFGDGTRLSIL.